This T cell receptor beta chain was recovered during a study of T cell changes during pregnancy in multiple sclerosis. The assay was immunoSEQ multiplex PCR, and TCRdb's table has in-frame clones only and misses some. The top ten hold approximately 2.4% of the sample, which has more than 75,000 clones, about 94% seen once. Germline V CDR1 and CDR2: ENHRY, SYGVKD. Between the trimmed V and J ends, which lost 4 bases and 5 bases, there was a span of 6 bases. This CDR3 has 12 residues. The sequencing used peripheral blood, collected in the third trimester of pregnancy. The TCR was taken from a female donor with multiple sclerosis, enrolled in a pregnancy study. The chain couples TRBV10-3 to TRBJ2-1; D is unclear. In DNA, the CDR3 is TGTGCCATCAGTGTAGAGGACAATGAGCAGTTCTTC. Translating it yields CAISVEDNEQFF.